Sequencing of this T cell receptor beta chain was carried out in a study of OX40 agonist ivuxolimab in advanced cancers. The CDR3 sequence is 15 residues long. With V trimmed by 6 bases and J by 5 bases, 6 bases remained unmatched. The germline V gene has CDR1 MNHNS and CDR2 SASEGT. The method was immunoSEQ multiplex PCR; TCRdb's version includes in-frame clones alone and lacks a portion of them. Of some 98,000 clones detected, roughly 80% appear once; the ten largest clones hold roughly 1.5%. The chain has TRBV6-1 and TRBJ2-2; 10 nucleotides align to TRBD2. The receptor's source is an adult with an advanced solid tumor such as melanoma, head and neck, liver or kidney cancer. The sample in question was CD4+ or CD8+ T cells sorted from blood, obtained in a trial of the OX40 agonist ivuxolimab. In DNA, the CDR3 is TGTGCCAGCAGGATAGCGGGAGGTAGAACCGGGGAGCTGTTTTTT. It codes for CASRIAGGRTGELFF.